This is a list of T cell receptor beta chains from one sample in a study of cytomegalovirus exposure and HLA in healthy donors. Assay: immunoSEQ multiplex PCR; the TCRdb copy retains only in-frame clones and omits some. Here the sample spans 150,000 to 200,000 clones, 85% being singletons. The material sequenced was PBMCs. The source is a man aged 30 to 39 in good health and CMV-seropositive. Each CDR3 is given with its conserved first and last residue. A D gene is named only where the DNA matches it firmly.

cdr3_aa: CACRDREAYEQYF
cdr3_nt: TGTGCCTGCAGGGACAGGGAAGCCTACGAGCAGTACTTC
d_call: TRBD1
j_call: TRBJ2-7
v_call: TRBV25-1

cdr3_aa: CAIGGGGDSPLHF
cdr3_nt: TGTGCCATCGGAGGAGGGGGGGATTCACCCCTCCACTTT
d_call: -
j_call: TRBJ1-6
v_call: TRBV6-5

cdr3_aa: CASSSGTGSPYEQYF
cdr3_nt: TGTGCCAGTAGTTCCGGGACAGGAAGTCCCTACGAGCAGTACTTC
d_call: TRBD1
j_call: TRBJ2-7
v_call: TRBV19

cdr3_aa: CASSTGVVGGRAQHF
cdr3_nt: TGTGCCAGCAGCACCGGAGTGGTAGGGGGAAGGGCCCAGCATTTT
d_call: -
j_call: TRBJ1-5
v_call: TRBV5-8

cdr3_aa: CASSLPSLGARNTIYF
cdr3_nt: TGTGCCAGCAGCCTTCCCTCTCTAGGGGCGAGAAACACCATATATTTT
d_call: -
j_call: TRBJ1-3
v_call: TRBV13

cdr3_aa: CASSKLSRPYEQYF
cdr3_nt: TGTGCCAGCAGCAAACTAAGCCGACCCTACGAGCAGTACTTC
d_call: -
j_call: TRBJ2-7
v_call: TRBV7-2

cdr3_aa: CASSLRQGPVNEKLFF
cdr3_nt: TGTGCCAGCAGCCTAAGACAGGGTCCGGTGAATGAAAAACTGTTTTTT
d_call: TRBD1
j_call: TRBJ1-4
v_call: TRBV5-6

cdr3_aa: CASSLEPNTEAFF
cdr3_nt: TGTGCCAGCAGCTTGGAGCCGAACACTGAAGCTTTCTTT
d_call: -
j_call: TRBJ1-1
v_call: TRBV5-6

cdr3_aa: CASNPQSRYSYEQYF
cdr3_nt: TGTGCCAGCAACCCACAGTCCAGATACTCCTACGAGCAGTACTTC
d_call: -
j_call: TRBJ2-7
v_call: TRBV16

cdr3_aa: CASSIGTYNEQFF
cdr3_nt: TGTGCCAGTAGTATCGGGACCTACAATGAGCAGTTCTTC
d_call: -
j_call: TRBJ2-1
v_call: TRBV19

cdr3_aa: CASSYNREQGAYEQYF
cdr3_nt: TGTGCCAGCAGTTATAACCGGGAACAGGGGGCCTACGAGCAGTACTTC
d_call: TRBD1
j_call: TRBJ2-7
v_call: TRBV6-5

cdr3_aa: CASSPPRGGPSTDTQYF
cdr3_nt: TGTGCCAGCAGTCCGCCGAGAGGGGGCCCGAGCACAGATACGCAGTATTTT
d_call: TRBD1
j_call: TRBJ2-3
v_call: TRBV7-6

cdr3_aa: CASSFTLSGGGIGDEQFF
cdr3_nt: TGTGCCAGCAGCTTCACGCTCAGTGGCGGGGGGATAGGGGATGAGCAGTTCTTC
d_call: TRBD2
j_call: TRBJ2-1
v_call: TRBV7-9

cdr3_aa: CASSSPGKGDTQYF
cdr3_nt: TGTGCCAGCAGTTCCCCGGGGAAGGGAGATACGCAGTATTTT
d_call: -
j_call: TRBJ2-3
v_call: TRBV27

cdr3_aa: CASSDGTGAEKLFF
cdr3_nt: TGTGCCAGCAGTGACGGGACAGGGGCTGAAAAACTGTTTTTT
d_call: TRBD1
j_call: TRBJ1-4
v_call: TRBV6-4

cdr3_aa: CASRGGPVKGDGYTF
cdr3_nt: TGCGCCAGCAGGGGGGGGCCAGTTAAGGGTGATGGCTACACCTTC
d_call: -
j_call: TRBJ1-2
v_call: TRBV10-2

cdr3_aa: CASSPWDRSGELFF
cdr3_nt: TGTGCCAGCAGCCCTTGGGACAGGTCCGGGGAGCTGTTTTTT
d_call: TRBD1
j_call: TRBJ2-2
v_call: TRBV11-2

cdr3_aa: CSVRTIYGYTF
cdr3_nt: TGCAGCGTTAGGACTATCTATGGCTACACCTTC
d_call: -
j_call: TRBJ1-2
v_call: TRBV29-1

cdr3_aa: CASSLTGGPETQYF
cdr3_nt: TGTGCCAGCAGCCTGACGGGGGGCCCGGAGACCCAGTACTTC
d_call: -
j_call: TRBJ2-5
v_call: TRBV7-3

cdr3_aa: CASSRDRAGNTIYF
cdr3_nt: TGTGCCAGCAGCCGGGACAGGGCTGGAAACACCATATATTTT
d_call: TRBD1
j_call: TRBJ1-3
v_call: TRBV9

cdr3_aa: CASSQWEADPNEKLFF
cdr3_nt: TGCGCCAGCAGCCAATGGGAGGCAGATCCTAATGAAAAACTGTTTTTT
d_call: -
j_call: TRBJ1-4
v_call: TRBV4-3

cdr3_aa: CASSLFLGANVLTF
cdr3_nt: TGTGCCAGCAGCTTATTCCTGGGGGCCAACGTCCTGACTTTC
d_call: -
j_call: TRBJ2-6
v_call: TRBV7-2

cdr3_aa: CASGIAGTSGGSSYEQYF
cdr3_nt: TGTGCCAGCGGTATAGCCGGGACTAGCGGGGGCAGCTCCTACGAGCAGTACTTC
d_call: TRBD2
j_call: TRBJ2-7
v_call: TRBV2

cdr3_aa: CASSLGLATNNEQFF
cdr3_nt: TGTGCCAGCTCACTCGGACTGGCAACTAACAATGAGCAGTTCTTC
d_call: -
j_call: TRBJ2-1
v_call: TRBV18

cdr3_aa: CATSRDMGPLPSAMAFF
cdr3_nt: TGTGCCACCAGCAGAGATATGGGCCCCTTACCTTCGGCTATGGCTTTCTTT
d_call: -
j_call: TRBJ1-1
v_call: TRBV15

cdr3_aa: CASTPGTGVPNEQFF
cdr3_nt: TGCGCCAGCACCCCAGGGACAGGGGTTCCCAATGAGCAGTTCTTC
d_call: TRBD1
j_call: TRBJ2-1
v_call: TRBV4-3

cdr3_aa: CASSSLSTGTDTQYF
cdr3_nt: TGTGCCAGCAGCTCTCTCTCGACAGGCACAGATACGCAGTATTTT
d_call: -
j_call: TRBJ2-3
v_call: TRBV13

cdr3_aa: CASSMGASGGPQETQYF
cdr3_nt: TGTGCCAGTAGTATGGGGGCGAGCGGGGGCCCCCAAGAGACCCAGTACTTC
d_call: TRBD2
j_call: TRBJ2-5
v_call: TRBV19

cdr3_aa: CSVAQRGRTGELFF
cdr3_nt: TGCAGCGTTGCCCAGCGGGGTAGAACCGGGGAGCTGTTTTTT
d_call: TRBD2
j_call: TRBJ2-2
v_call: TRBV29-1

cdr3_aa: CASSTDRRGSNQPQHF
cdr3_nt: TGTGCCAGCAGCACGGACAGGAGGGGTTCCAATCAGCCCCAGCATTTT
d_call: TRBD1
j_call: TRBJ1-5
v_call: TRBV7-9

cdr3_aa: CASSPLERGSYEQYF
cdr3_nt: TGTGCCAGCAGCCCCCTGGAGCGGGGGAGCTACGAGCAGTACTTC
d_call: TRBD2
j_call: TRBJ2-7
v_call: TRBV11-2